This TCR beta chain was sequenced for a study of cytomegalovirus exposure and HLA in healthy donors (dated by TCRdb to 2015 to 2018). Regarding the complete study: In an earlier analysis of some 550 of the donors, around 300 Gb of sequence data and some 100 million unique TCR beta sequences from about 179 million T cells were reported. The study aimed to test whether signatures of past pathogen exposure could be identified by cataloging public T cell receptors. Both class I and class II loci were covered by HLA typing, at four-digit resolution. Among the approximately 400 genotyped donors, more than 70% belonged to the genetic ancestry cluster associated with self-reported Caucasian donors. An early release that covered about 600 HLA-typed donors contained about 300 gigabases of sequencing data and tens of millions of unique TCR sequences. Along with the approximately 650-subject first cohort, a separate validation cohort of over a hundred different subjects was used. A later analysis re-examined previously published TCR beta repertoires from over 500 donors and added high-resolution HLA genotyping to investigate patterns of TCR occurrence. Typing coverage differed by locus: A, B, C, DRB1 and DQB1 were typed in about 620-640 donors, DQA1 in 500 to 550, DPA1 in some 610, and DPB1 in 472. All discovery cohort repertoires had been generated on a single sequencing platform. Using immunosequencing, the study profiled T cell repertoires from 550 to 750 subjects and related those repertoires to cytomegalovirus serostatus. Among 300 to 500 genotyped donors of the cohort, an average of roughly 230,000 unique TCR beta nucleotide sequences was sequenced per donor, of which 15% to 20% were non-productive. In a later genetic analysis, genome-wide SNP genotypes for about three fifths of the 666 donors were used, and that subset was treated as a discovery cohort. To decide whether each TCR beta V gene segment behaved as functional or pseudogenic, an earlier analysis of 587 of the donors relied on high-throughput TCR beta sequencing. Rather than drawing on any new phenotypic data, the later analysis identified candidate immune exposures from TCR beta sequences and the way those sequences occurred across donors. Because of strong linkage in the cohort, a few DR-DQ haplotypes were treated as single units for association and clustering. To predict cytomegalovirus infection status, the study brought together high-throughput TCR immunosequencing, statistical association of individual TCRs with disease status, and machine learning. Donor age, sex, ethnicity and CMV serostatus were compiled together with the repertoire data. Broader findings and caveats from the paper: HLA typing was unavailable for some donors at each locus, so association tests used only the typed subset. Most TCR sequences were observed very rarely across donors, whereas some public TCRs were present in many individuals. In a later genetic analysis, a missense DCLRE1C variant was associated with V-gene and J-gene trimming of TCR beta chains, and the association was replicated in an independent cohort. Several of the top co-occurrence clusters appeared to be linked to parvovirus B19, influenza, CMV and Epstein-Barr virus, according to a later analysis. Sequencing depth was assumed to be roughly uniform across donors in the presence/absence analyses, though that assumption may not hold. CMV serostatus was the only immune exposure information available for the cohort. In a later analysis, HLA-associated TCR beta chains showed more clonal expansion and lower generation probabilities than non-associated chains that were equally common. Most CMV-associated TCR beta chains appeared to be HLA-restricted in a later analysis, and the HLA associations seemed to be driven largely by CMV exposure. The authors suggested that the approach could potentially be generalized to other disease states and immunological phenotypes. The 87-base-pair reads could not distinguish some IMGT-functional V segments, including TRBV6-2 and TRBV6-3, so those segments were excluded. In a later analysis, TCR association rates were found to vary across HLA loci, with the most associated TCRs seen for DRB1 alleles and the fewest for HLA-C alleles. In an earlier analysis of roughly 560 of the donors, most TCR beta V segments were observed in productive rearrangements about 87% or about 30% of the time, broadly matching IMGT annotations. Specific HLA alleles were associated with roughly 17,000 TCR beta sequences at a false discovery rate of 0.05 in a later analysis. In the study, 150 to 200 TCR beta chains were listed as associated with cytomegalovirus. When HLA alleles, especially DR and DQ, strongly co-occurred, TCR associations were difficult to assign to individual alleles. A few of the identified cytomegalovirus-associated TCR beta chains were confirmed in vitro to be specific for cytomegalovirus antigens. A later genetic analysis reported fewer N-insertions in productive TCRs among donors in an Asian-associated ancestry cluster than the roughly 720-donor mean. The earlier analysis of 587 of the donors excluded 15 to 20 rarely observed V segments, including chromosome 9 orphons, because counts were too low. A further reported finding was that TCR beta sequences accurately predicted the HLA-A and HLA-B alleles for most subjects in the first cohort. A cluster of highly shared sequence variants was judged likely to be a technical artifact of the sequencing pipeline. Cytomegalovirus status was reported to be diagnosed by the classifier with high specificity and sensitivity in both the original and validation cohorts. Linkage disequilibrium might explain the correlated functional status among segregating V segments, but an unknown experimental factor could not be excluded. Only TCR beta chains were sequenced in this cohort, and the absence of alpha or paired-chain data limited detectable features.

From cysteine to phenylalanine, the CDR3 is 15 amino acids long. CDR3 DNA is the only sequence kept; it has 45 bases, read in frame from the first base. Compared with germline, V lacks 1 base and J lacks 5 bases; bases without a gene match: 7. CDR1 and CDR2 (MNHEY, SMNVEV) derive from the germline V gene (reference sequence). The library was obtained by the immunoSEQ multiplex PCR assay. A mixture of 60 forward primers for TCR Vbeta segments and 13 reverse primers for TCR Jbeta segments was used in the multiplex PCR. Amplification of the CDR3 region of rearranged TCR beta genes was performed with a multiplex PCR assay on genomic DNA. The Illumina HiSeq System was used to sequence the amplified TCR beta libraries as 87-base-pair reads. On the study's bioinformatics: Across the 700 or so repertoires, a later analysis counted tens of millions of unique TCR beta chains, approximately 12 million of which were shared by at least two donors. Raw reads were error-corrected and collapsed into unique sequences with a nearest-neighbor algorithm that merged closely related sequences to remove PCR and sequencing errors. To assign V, D and J gene segments, CDR3 sequences were aligned to IMGT reference sequences. For a sequence to be retained, at least a six-nucleotide match to both a V gene segment and a J gene segment was required. A rearrangement counted as productive if the CDR3 had no stop codons and remained in frame with V and J, and every other rearrangement counted as non-productive. CDR3 was defined according to IMGT convention as the region running from the second conserved V-encoded cysteine to the conserved J-encoded phenylalanine. In an earlier analysis of around 600 of the donors, sequences lacking an unambiguous match to a single V gene segment were excluded. In an earlier analysis of roughly 600 of the donors, a V segment was called functional when productive rearrangements were above 56.7%, and segregating when the standard deviation between donors exceeded 5%. To diagnose cytomegalovirus status from the catalog of TCR beta chain sequences, a statistical classification framework was built. In a later analysis, V and J genes were assigned by comparing TCR nucleotide sequences against IMGT/GENE-DB human TR gene sequences. In a later analysis, CDR3 sequences and most-parsimonious VDJ recombination scenarios were assigned using the TCRdist pipeline. A later analysis defined each TCR beta chain by its CDR3 amino acid sequence plus V-gene family, and excluded reads lacking a unique V-gene family. As a way to deal with suspected cross-contamination and a sequencing artifact, a later analysis dropped roughly 600 nucleotide sequences that were highly shared and had low generation probability. For each public chain, a later analysis derived a clonal expansion index from normalized ranks of inferred template counts within each repertoire. A later analysis computed generation probabilities with a VDJ recombination model fitted to out-of-frame rearrangements, and checked the results against IGoR. In a later analysis, hypergeometric tests were used to score TCR-TCR, TCR-HLA and TCR-CMV co-occurrence, with a repertoire-size bias correction applied to TCR pairs. To estimate false discovery rates, a later analysis permuted the HLA or CMV assignments 20 times. In a later analysis, co-occurring TCRs were grouped using DBSCAN, with TCRdist sequence similarity added in when clustering inside HLA-allele-positive subsets. Co-occurrence clustering excluded repertoires with fewer than 30,000 or more than 120,000 public chains, plus five with anomalous nucleotide sharing. Drawn from immuneACCESS, this table holds only the in-frame rearrangements with V and J called that TCRdb kept. Clones are partly lost; checked studies trace under half to an unresolved V gene and leave the rest unexplained. The DNA was the basis for D and trimming; V, J and clone size are from that table. This sample gives approximately 50,000 clones in total; 80% of them show up just once. The ten largest clones take up 7.5% to 8.5% of the sample.

Points on this clone: Its antigen specificity is not known. There are no base qualities to consult, and no much larger clone falls within one base. At the DNA level, this CDR3 is encoded by other sequences in the same sample as well.

The cohort consisted of approximately 670 healthy bone marrow donors. All cohort members were sampled while nominally healthy, although unrecorded immune exposures were likely present. The donor was CMV seropositive and belonged to the group of around 300 seropositive cohort members. A peripheral blood sample was provided by each donor, and peripheral blood mononuclear cells were used for TCR beta sequencing. The Qiagen DNeasy Blood Extraction Kit was used to extract genomic DNA from the blood cell samples. Here the chain combines TRBV27 and TRBJ2-7; 8 bases in between match TRBD2. The sequencing input was PBMCs. The clonotype comes from a young man in good health and CMV-seropositive. Here the CDR3 is given as CASSLYSGGRHEQYF. The DNA reads as follows: TGTGCCAGCAGTTTATATTCGGGAGGGCGCCACGAGCAGTACTTC.